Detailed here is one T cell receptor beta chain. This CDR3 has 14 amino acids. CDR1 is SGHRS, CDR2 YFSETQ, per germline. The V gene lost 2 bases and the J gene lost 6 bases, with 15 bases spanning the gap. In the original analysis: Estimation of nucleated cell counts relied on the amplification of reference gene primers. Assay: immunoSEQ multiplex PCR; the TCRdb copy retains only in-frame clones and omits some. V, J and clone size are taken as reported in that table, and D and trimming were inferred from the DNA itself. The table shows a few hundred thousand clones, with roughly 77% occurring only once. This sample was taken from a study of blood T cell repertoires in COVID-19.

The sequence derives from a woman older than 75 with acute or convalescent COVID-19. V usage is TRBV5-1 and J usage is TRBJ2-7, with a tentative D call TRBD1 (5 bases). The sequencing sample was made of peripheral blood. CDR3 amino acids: CASSFTPGLGEQYF. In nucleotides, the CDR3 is TGCGCCAGCAGCTTTACACCAGGGTTGGGCGAGCAGTACTTC.